This T cell receptor beta chain is from a study of T cells in Graves' hyperthyroidism and ophthalmopathy. V lost 3 bases to trimming and J lost 8 bases, with 11 bases between them. The V gene's germline CDR1 is SGHRS and CDR2 YFSETQ. The CDR3 is 12 amino acids. Using RNA transcripts as the source, TCR beta CDR3 regions were amplified. The HTBI set primed first-round TCR CDR3 RT-PCR. TCRdb processed the multiplex PCR reads anew with MiXCR; each CDR3 protein has one entry. The sample lists fewer than 400,000 distinct CDR3 sequences, 16% occurring once. This sequence originates from a man aged 25-45 years with Graves' hyperthyroidism. The J gene is TRBJ1-2, the V gene TRBV5-1, with D possibly TRBD1 on 5 matching bases. The sequencing sample was made of blood. The CDR3 here is CASSSGGEGYTF. CDR3 in DNA: TGCGCCAGCAGCTCAGGAGGGGAAGGCTACACCTTC.